This TCR beta chain was observed in a study of blood T cell repertoires in COVID-19. Study details: Material from acute and convalescent COVID-19 was sourced from the United States, Italy and Spain. Nucleic acid was either cDNA or gDNA, and it came from T cells, B-cell-depleted T cells, or PBMCs.

Some clones are missing from TCRdb's copy, which holds only in-frame ones; the method was immunoSEQ multiplex PCR. The sample shows some 150,000 clones, around 87% of them seen only once. The sequence derives from a woman aged 60-70 years with active or convalescent COVID-19. The sequenced sample was peripheral blood.

The DNA for the CDR3 is TGTGCCAGTAAGATAGGCAATCAGCCCCAGCATTTT. The encoded protein is CASKIGNQPQHF. The chain carries TRBV19 and TRBJ1-5; D remains ambiguous. The CDR3 length is 12 residues. Germline CDR1 and CDR2: LNHDA and SQIVND (reference sequence). Trimming took 7 bases from V and 2 from J, leaving 6 bases between them.